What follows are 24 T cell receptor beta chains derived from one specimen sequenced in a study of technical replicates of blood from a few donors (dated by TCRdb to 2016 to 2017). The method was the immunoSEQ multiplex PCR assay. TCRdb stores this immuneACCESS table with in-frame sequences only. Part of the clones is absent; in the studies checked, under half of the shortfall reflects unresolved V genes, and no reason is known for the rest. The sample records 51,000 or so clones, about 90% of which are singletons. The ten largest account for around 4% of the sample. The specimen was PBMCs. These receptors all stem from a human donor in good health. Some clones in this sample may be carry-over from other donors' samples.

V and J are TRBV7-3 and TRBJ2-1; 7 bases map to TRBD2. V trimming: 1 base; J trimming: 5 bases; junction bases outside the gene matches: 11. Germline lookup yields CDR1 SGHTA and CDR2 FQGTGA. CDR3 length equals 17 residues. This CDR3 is CASSLRNRLAADNEQFF. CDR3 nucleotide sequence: TGTGCCAGCAGCTTAAGGAACCGGCTAGCGGCGGACAATGAGCAGTTCTTC.

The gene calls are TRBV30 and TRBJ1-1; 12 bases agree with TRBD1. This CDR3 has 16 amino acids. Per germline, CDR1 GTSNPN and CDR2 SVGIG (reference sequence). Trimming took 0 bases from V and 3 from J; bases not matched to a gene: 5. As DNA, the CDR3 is TGTGCCTGGAGTGTCGGGACAGGGGGCCTGGACACTGAAGCTTTCTTT. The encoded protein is CAWSVGTGGLDTEAFF.

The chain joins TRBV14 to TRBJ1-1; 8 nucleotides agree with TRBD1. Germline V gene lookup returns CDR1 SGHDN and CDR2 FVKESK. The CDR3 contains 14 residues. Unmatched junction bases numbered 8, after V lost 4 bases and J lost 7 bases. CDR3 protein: CASSPWDRKIEAFF. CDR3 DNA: TGTGCCAGCAGCCCGTGGGACAGGAAAATTGAAGCTTTCTTT.

For the CDR3, the DNA is TGTGCCAGCAGCTTAAGTGTTGAGTCCTACAATGAGCAGTTCTTC. Amino acids: CASSLSVESYNEQFF. The V call is TRBV7-2, the J call TRBJ2-1, with unresolved D. Trimming removed 2 bases at V and 1 base at J, with 9 bases between. Germline V gene lookup returns CDR1 SGHTA and CDR2 FQGNSA. There are 15 residues in the CDR3.

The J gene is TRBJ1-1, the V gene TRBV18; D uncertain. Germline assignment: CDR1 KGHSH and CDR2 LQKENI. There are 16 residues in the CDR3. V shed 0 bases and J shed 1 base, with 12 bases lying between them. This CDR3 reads CASSPPTRRQNTEAFF. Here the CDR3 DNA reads TGTGCCAGCTCACCACCCACCCGCAGACAGAACACTGAAGCTTTCTTT.

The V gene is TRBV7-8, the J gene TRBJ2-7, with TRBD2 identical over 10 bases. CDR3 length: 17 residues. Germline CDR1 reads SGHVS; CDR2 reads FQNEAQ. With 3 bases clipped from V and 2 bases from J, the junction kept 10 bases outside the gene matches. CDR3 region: CASSLFALAGVTYEQYF. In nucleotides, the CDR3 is TGTGCCAGCAGCTTGTTCGCGCTAGCGGGGGTTACCTACGAGCAGTACTTC.

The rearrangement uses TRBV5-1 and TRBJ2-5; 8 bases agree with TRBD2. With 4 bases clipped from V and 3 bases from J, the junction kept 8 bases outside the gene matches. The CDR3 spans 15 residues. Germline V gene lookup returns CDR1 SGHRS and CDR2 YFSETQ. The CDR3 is CASSNGGATKETQYF. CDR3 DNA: TGCGCCAGCAGCAACGGGGGGGCCACTAAAGAGACCCAGTACTTC.

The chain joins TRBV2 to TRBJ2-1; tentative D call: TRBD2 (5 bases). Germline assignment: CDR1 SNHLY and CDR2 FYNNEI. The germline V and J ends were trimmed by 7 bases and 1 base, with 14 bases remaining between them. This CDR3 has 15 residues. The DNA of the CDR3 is TGTGCCAGCAAGGGCGCGCGAGGGTCCTACAATGAGCAGTTCTTC. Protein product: CASKGARGSYNEQFF.

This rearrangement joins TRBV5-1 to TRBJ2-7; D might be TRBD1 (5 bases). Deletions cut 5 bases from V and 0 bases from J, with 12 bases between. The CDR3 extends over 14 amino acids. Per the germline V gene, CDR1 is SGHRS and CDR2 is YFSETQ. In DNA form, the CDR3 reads TGCGCCAGCAGTTCCACAGGATACTCCTACGAGCAGTACTTC. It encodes CASSSTGYSYEQYF.

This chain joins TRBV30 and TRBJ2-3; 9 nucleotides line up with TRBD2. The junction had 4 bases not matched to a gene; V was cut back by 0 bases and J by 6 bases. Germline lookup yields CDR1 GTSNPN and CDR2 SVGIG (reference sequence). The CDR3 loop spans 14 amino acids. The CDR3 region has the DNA TGTGCCTGGAGTGTGCTAGCGGGAAGGGATACGCAGTATTTT. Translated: CAWSVLAGRDTQYF.

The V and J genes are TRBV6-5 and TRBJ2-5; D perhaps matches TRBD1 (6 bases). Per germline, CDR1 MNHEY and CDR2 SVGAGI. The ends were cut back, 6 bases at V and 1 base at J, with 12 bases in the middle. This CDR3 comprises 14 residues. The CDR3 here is CASRGTPRQETQYF. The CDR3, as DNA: TGTGCCAGCAGGGGGACACCCCGCCAAGAGACCCAGTACTTC.

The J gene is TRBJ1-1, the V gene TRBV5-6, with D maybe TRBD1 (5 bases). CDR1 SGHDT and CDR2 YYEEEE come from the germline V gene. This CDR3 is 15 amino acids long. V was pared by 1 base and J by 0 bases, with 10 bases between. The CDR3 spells CASSLLGRLNTEAFF. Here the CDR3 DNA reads TGTGCCAGCAGCTTGTTGGGGCGCCTGAACACTGAAGCTTTCTTT. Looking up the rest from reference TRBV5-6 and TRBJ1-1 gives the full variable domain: DAGVTQSPTHLIKTRGQQVTLRCSPKSGHDTVSWYQQALGQGPQFIFQYYEEEERQRGNFPDRFSGHQFPNYSSELNVNALLLGDSALYLCASSLLGRLNTEAFFGQGTRLTVV.

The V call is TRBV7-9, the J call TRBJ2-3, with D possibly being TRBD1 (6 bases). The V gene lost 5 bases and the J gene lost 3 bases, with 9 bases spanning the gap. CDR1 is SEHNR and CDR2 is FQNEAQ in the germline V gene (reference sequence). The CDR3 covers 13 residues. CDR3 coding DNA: TGTGCCAGCAGCCCTACAGGGACAGATACGCAGTATTTT. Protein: CASSPTGTDTQYF.

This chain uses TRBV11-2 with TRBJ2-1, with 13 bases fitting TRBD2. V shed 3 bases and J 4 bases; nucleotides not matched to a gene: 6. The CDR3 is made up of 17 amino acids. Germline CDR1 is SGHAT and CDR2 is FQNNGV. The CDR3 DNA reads TGTGCCAGCAGCTTCAGGACTAGCGGGAGCCTGTACAATGAGCAGTTCTTC. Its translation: CASSFRTSGSLYNEQFF.

The CDR3 bases are TGTGCGGGAGGGGCCCCAGATACGCAGTATTTT. Protein sequence: CAGGAPDTQYF. This chain links TRBV21-1 with TRBJ2-3; TRBD2 is taken as the D call from the table, unchecked against the DNA. TRBV21-1 is tagged as a pseudogene. The CDR3 consists of 11 residues.

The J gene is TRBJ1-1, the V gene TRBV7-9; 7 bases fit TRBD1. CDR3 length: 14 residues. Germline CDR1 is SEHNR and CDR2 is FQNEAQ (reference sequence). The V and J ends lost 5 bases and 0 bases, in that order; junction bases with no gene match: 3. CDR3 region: CASSPTGVNTEAFF. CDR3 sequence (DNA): TGTGCCAGCAGCCCTACAGGGGTGAACACTGAAGCTTTCTTT.

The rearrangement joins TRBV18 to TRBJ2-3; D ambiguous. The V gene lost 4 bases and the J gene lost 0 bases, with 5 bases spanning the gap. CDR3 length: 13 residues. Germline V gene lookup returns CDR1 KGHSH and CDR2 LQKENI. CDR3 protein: CASSLASTDTQYF. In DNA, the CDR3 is TGTGCCAGCTCACTAGCTAGCACAGATACGCAGTATTTT. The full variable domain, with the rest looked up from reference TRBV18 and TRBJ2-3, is NAGVMQNPRHLVRRRGQEARLRCSPMKGHSHVYWYRQLPEEGLKFMVYLQKENIIDESGMPKERFSAEFPKEGPSILRIQQVVRGDSAAYFCASSLASTDTQYFGPGTRLTVL.

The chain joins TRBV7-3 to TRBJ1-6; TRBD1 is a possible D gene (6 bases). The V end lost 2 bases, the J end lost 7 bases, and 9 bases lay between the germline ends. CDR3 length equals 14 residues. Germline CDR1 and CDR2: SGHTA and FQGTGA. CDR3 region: CASSLLQGNSPLHF. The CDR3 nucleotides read TGTGCCAGCAGCTTACTCCAGGGGAATTCACCCCTCCACTTT.

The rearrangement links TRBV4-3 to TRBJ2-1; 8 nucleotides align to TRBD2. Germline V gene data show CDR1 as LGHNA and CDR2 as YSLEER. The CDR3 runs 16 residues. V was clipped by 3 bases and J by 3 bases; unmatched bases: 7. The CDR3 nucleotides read TGCGCCAGCAGCCAGGAATTGGGACTAGACTACAATGAGCAGTTCTTC. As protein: CASSQELGLDYNEQFF.

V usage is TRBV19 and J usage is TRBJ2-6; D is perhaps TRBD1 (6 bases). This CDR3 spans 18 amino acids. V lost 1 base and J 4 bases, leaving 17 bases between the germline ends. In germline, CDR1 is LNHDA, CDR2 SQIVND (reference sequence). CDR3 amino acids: CASSIVGNRASGANVLTF. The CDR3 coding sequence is TGTGCCAGTAGTATAGTTGGCAACAGGGCTTCAGGGGCCAACGTCCTGACTTTC. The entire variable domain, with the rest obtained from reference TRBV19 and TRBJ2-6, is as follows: DGGITQSPKYLFRKEGQNVTLSCEQNLNHDAMYWYRQDPGQGLRLIYYSQIVNDFQKGDIAEGYSVSREKKESFPLTVTSAQKNPTAFYLCASSIVGNRASGANVLTFGAGSRLTVL.

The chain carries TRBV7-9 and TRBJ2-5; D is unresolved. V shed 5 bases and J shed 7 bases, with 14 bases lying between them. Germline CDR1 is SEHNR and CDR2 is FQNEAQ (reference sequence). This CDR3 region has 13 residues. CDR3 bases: TGTGCCAGCAGCCAGGTCCCTAAAGGGACCCAGTACTTC. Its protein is CASSQVPKGTQYF.

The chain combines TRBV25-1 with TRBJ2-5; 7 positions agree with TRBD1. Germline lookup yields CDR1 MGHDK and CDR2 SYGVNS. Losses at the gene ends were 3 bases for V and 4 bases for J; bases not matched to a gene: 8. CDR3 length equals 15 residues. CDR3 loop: CASSENRGRGETQYF. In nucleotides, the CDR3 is TGTGCCAGCAGTGAGAACAGGGGAAGAGGAGAGACCCAGTACTTC.

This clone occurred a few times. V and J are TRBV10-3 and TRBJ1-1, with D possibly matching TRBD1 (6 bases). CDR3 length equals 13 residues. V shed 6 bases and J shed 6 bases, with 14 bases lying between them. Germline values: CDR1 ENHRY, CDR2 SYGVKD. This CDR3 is CAISATGYAEAFF. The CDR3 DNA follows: TGTGCCATCAGCGCTACAGGGTACGCTGAAGCTTTCTTT.

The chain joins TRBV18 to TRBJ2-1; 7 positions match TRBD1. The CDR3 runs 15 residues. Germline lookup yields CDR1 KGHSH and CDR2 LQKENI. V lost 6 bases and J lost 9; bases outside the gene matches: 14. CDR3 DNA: TGTGCCAGCTCCCCCACAGGGGCCCCGTTAGTTGAGCAGTTCTTC. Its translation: CASSPTGAPLVEQFF.